The 20 T cell receptor beta chains listed next were all sequenced from one sample in a study of PD-1 blockade in classical Hodgkin lymphoma. Measured with immunoSEQ multiplex PCR; TCRdb has only the in-frame clones, and not every one. The sample holds under 30,000 clones, roughly 85% seen once. All the patients suffered relapse after autologous stem cell transplantation, and brentuximab vedotin exposure differed. Negative selection with magnetic separation was used to purify CD4+ T cells from thawed PBMCs. The sequences come from CD4+ T cells from blood, collected at baseline. The source is a human donor with classical Hodgkin lymphoma.

The J gene is TRBJ1-1, the V gene TRBV27; the D gene is possibly TRBD1 (6 bases). The CDR3 has 14 amino acids. Trimming cost V 7 bases and J 3 bases, with 15 bases left between them. Germline V gene data show CDR1 as MNHEY and CDR2 as SMNVEV (reference sequence). The CDR3 reads CASTLRGGYTEAFF. CDR3 DNA: TGTGCCAGCACCCTCCGAGGGGGGTACACTGAAGCTTTCTTT.

The chain couples TRBV28 to TRBJ1-2; 8 bases fit TRBD1. Germline V gene lookup returns CDR1 MDHEN and CDR2 SYDVKM. This CDR3 spans 15 amino acids. J was trimmed by 6 bases and V by 2 bases; bases with no gene match: 8. The CDR3 protein is CASSLISRQGNGYTF. The CDR3 bases are TGTGCCAGCAGTTTAATATCCAGACAGGGGAATGGCTACACCTTC.

V gene TRBV4-2 combines with J gene TRBJ2-1; tentative D call: TRBD2 (6 bases). Germline CDR1 and CDR2: LGHNA and YNFKEQ. The V gene lost 1 base and the J gene lost 10 bases, with 8 bases spanning the gap. CDR3 length: 12 amino acids. CDR3 DNA: TGTGCCAGCAGCCAAGGGAGGGCCGAGCAGTTCTTC. Translation gives CASSQGRAEQFF.

The V and J genes are TRBV6-1 and TRBJ2-1; D gene ambiguous. The V and J ends lost 3 bases and 12 bases respectively, with 12 bases between them. From germline, CDR1 is MNHNS and CDR2 SASEGT. This CDR3 spans 12 amino acids. The CDR3 region has the DNA TGTGCCAGCAGTGATCCCCCGGGCCTGCAGTTCTTC. This encodes CASSDPPGLQFF.

CDR3 in DNA: TGTGCCAGCAGTTTTTTGCAGACCCAGTACTTC. Translating it yields CASSFLQTQYF. The V gene is TRBV28, the J gene TRBJ2-5; D is ambiguous. The CDR3 runs to 11 residues. Trimming left V 3 bases short and J 6 bases short, with 5 bases between. Germline values: CDR1 MDHEN, CDR2 SYDVKM.

The V call is TRBV5-1, the J call TRBJ2-1; 8 nucleotides match TRBD2. The CDR3 extends over 14 amino acids. Germline lookup yields CDR1 SGHRS and CDR2 YFSETQ. The V segment lost 6 bases and the J segment 6 bases; nucleotides outside the gene matches: 8. The CDR3 DNA is TGCGCCAGCACAGATACGGGAGGGGGCAATGAGCAGTTCTTC. It is translated as CASTDTGGGNEQFF.

The V call is TRBV7-9, the J call TRBJ2-2; 7 bases agree with TRBD1. This CDR3 is 14 amino acids long. V lost 8 bases to trimming and J lost 5 bases; unmatched junction nucleotides: 8. Germline V gives CDR1 SEHNR, CDR2 FQNEAQ (reference sequence). The CDR3: CASSGGIGTGELFF. The CDR3 region has the DNA TGTGCCAGCTCAGGGGGAATCGGGACCGGGGAGCTGTTTTTT.

This chain connects TRBV6-5 to TRBJ1-2; no definite D call. CDR3 size: 15 residues. Germline V lookup: CDR1 MNHEY, CDR2 SVGAGI. Deletions cut 6 bases from V and 0 bases from J, with 14 bases between. In nucleotides, the CDR3 is TGTGCCAGCAGGGTACCGGGAGCCTCTAACTATGGCTACACCTTC. Its protein is CASRVPGASNYGYTF.

J is TRBJ2-1 and V is TRBV27; 8 bases map to TRBD2. J gave up 5 bases and V 4 bases, and 22 bases lay outside the gene matches. Germline V CDR1 and CDR2: MNHEY, SMNVEV (reference sequence). The CDR3 extends over 20 amino acids. CDR3 amino acids: CASSSSPRDTRAGGHNEQFF. Here the CDR3 DNA reads TGTGCCAGCAGTTCCTCGCCTCGGGACACTAGGGCGGGAGGACACAATGAGCAGTTCTTC.

The V and J genes are TRBV7-9 and TRBJ2-7; 8 bases fit TRBD2. Germline values: CDR1 SEHNR, CDR2 FQNEAQ (reference sequence). This CDR3 is 16 amino acids long. J lost 7 bases, V lost 0 bases, and 11 bases had no gene match. CDR3 DNA: TGTGCCAGCAGCTTAGCGTATACCGGGAGGGCGCAAGAGCAGTACTTC. This translates into CASSLAYTGRAQEQYF.

The rearrangement uses TRBV9 and TRBJ2-5; D gene unclear. Matching the DNA end better, TRBJ2-7 makes the J call doubtful. This CDR3 is built from 14 residues. CDR1 is SGDLS, CDR2 YYNGEE, per germline. The CDR3 nucleotides are TGTGCCAGCAGCAGAGCGCCAATTGCCTACGAGCAGTACTTC. Its protein product is CASSRAPIAYEQYF.

V is TRBV5-6 and J is TRBJ1-4; 9 positions match TRBD1. CDR1 SGHDT and CDR2 YYEEEE come from the germline V gene. The CDR3 sequence is 16 residues long. Trimming removed 3 bases from V and 3 bases from J; junction bases left unmatched: 6. The CDR3 loop is CASSSIQGAANEKLFF. Written as DNA, the CDR3 is TGTGCCAGCAGCTCTATACAGGGGGCTGCTAATGAAAAACTGTTTTTT. The full variable domain, with the rest looked up from reference TRBV5-6 and TRBJ1-4, is DAGVTQSPTHLIKTRGQQVTLRCSPKSGHDTVSWYQQALGQGPQFIFQYYEEEERQRGNFPDRFSGHQFPNYSSELNVNALLLGDSALYLCASSSIQGAANEKLFFGSGTQLSVL.

CDR3 region: CASSGITGGSNYGYTF. CDR3 nucleotides: TGTGCCAGCAGTGGGATAACAGGGGGCTCTAACTATGGCTACACCTTC. This chain connects TRBV28 to TRBJ1-2; TRBD1 matches 9 bases. The V and J ends lost 5 bases and 0 bases, in that order; junction bases with no gene match: 7. Germline loops: CDR1 MDHEN, CDR2 SYDVKM. The CDR3 has 16 amino acids.

This clone appeared a few times. The J gene is TRBJ2-7, the V gene TRBV11-2, with a possible D match to TRBD2 (5 bases). Trimming took 4 bases from V and 4 from J, leaving 11 bases between them. From germline, CDR1 is SGHAT and CDR2 FQNNGV. CDR3 length: 13 amino acids. CDR3 region: CASSSIRDYEQYF. In DNA, the CDR3 is TGTGCCAGCAGCTCTATCCGGGATTACGAGCAGTACTTC. Full variable domain (missing parts from reference TRBV11-2 and TRBJ2-7): EAGVAQSPRYKIIEKRQSVAFWCNPISGHATLYWYQQILGQGPKLLIQFQNNGVVDDSQLPKDRFSAERLKGVDSTLKIQPAKLEDSAVYLCASSSIRDYEQYFGPGTRLTVT.

This rearrangement joins TRBV29-1 to TRBJ2-1; no definite D call. This CDR3 has 12 amino acids. CDR1 and CDR2 from the germline V gene are SQVTM and ANQGSEA. The V gene lost 6 bases and the J gene lost 6 bases, with 12 bases spanning the gap. CDR3 region: CSVFSVGNEQFF. Written as DNA, the CDR3 is TGCAGCGTCTTTTCGGTGGGCAATGAGCAGTTCTTC.

The chain is built from TRBV28 and TRBJ2-1; 9 bases are shared with TRBD2. Germline CDR1 reads MDHEN; CDR2 reads SYDVKM. The ends lost 7 bases at V and 7 bases at J; junction bases unmatched: 11. The CDR3 is made up of 15 amino acids. The CDR3 loop reads CASTSLLAGWNEQFF. The DNA of the CDR3 is TGTGCCAGCACCTCCCTCCTAGCGGGGTGGAATGAGCAGTTCTTC.

This clone is a singleton in its sample. Here the CDR3 reads CASSPGGGYEQYF. The CDR3 DNA reads TGTGCCAGCAGCCCAGGGGGCGGGTACGAGCAGTACTTC. V gene TRBV7-8 combines with J gene TRBJ2-7, with 8 positions matching TRBD1. The V gene's germline CDR1 is SGHVS and CDR2 FQNEAQ. The CDR3 loop spans 13 amino acids. The V gene end was trimmed by 5 bases and the J gene end by 4 bases; junction bases not matched to a gene: 4. The full variable domain, rest sourced from reference TRBV7-8 and TRBJ2-7, is GAGVSQSPRYKVAKRGQDVALRCDPISGHVSLFWYQQALGQGPEFLTYFQNEAQLDKSGLPSDRFFAERPEGSVSTLKIQRTQQEDSAVYLCASSPGGGYEQYFGPGTRLTVT.

The CDR3 DNA follows: TGTGCCACCAGCAGACCCGGGACTCCGGATACGCAGTATTTT. Its protein product is CATSRPGTPDTQYF. The chain links TRBV15 to TRBJ2-3, with D maybe TRBD2 (6 bases). The germline V gene encodes CDR1 LNHNV and CDR2 YYDKDF (reference sequence). V was pared by 2 bases and J by 6 bases, with 12 bases between. CDR3 length equals 14 residues.

This rearrangement joins TRBV5-4 to TRBJ2-7, with TRBD1 matching over 12 bases. Germline CDR1 reads SGHNT; CDR2 reads YYREEE (reference sequence). The CDR3 contains 16 residues. With 6 bases clipped from V and 2 bases from J, the junction kept 9 bases outside the gene matches. The CDR3 DNA is TGTGCCAGCACCATTAGGGACAGGGGGCCTCCCTACGAGCAGTACTTC. Translating it yields CASTIRDRGPPYEQYF. Complete variable domain (other parts from reference TRBV5-4 and TRBJ2-7): ETGVTQSPTHLIKTRGQQVTLRCSSQSGHNTVSWYQQALGQGPQFIFQYYREEENGRGNFPPRFSGLQFPNYSSELNVNALELDDSALYLCASTIRDRGPPYEQYFGPGTRLTVT.

The J gene is TRBJ2-1, the V gene TRBV11-3; 7 nucleotides match TRBD1. CDR1 is SGHNT and CDR2 is YENEEA in the germline V gene. J lost 8 bases, V lost 5 bases, and 3 bases had no gene match. The CDR3 spans 12 residues. CDR3 nucleotides: TGTGCCAGCAGCAAACAGGGGTATGAGCAGTTCTTC. It is translated as CASSKQGYEQFF.